This paragraph reports one TCR beta chain. This sample is drawn from a study of blood T cell repertoires in COVID-19. Study in general: Sites in the United States, Italy and Spain provided acute and convalescent COVID-19 samples. The cDNA or gDNA used as material had been derived from T cells, B-cell-depleted T cells, or PBMCs.

The CDR3 extends over 14 amino acids. V was pared by 3 bases and J by 2 bases, with 3 bases of the junction left unmatched. In germline, CDR1 is MNHEY, CDR2 SVGAGI. Produced via immunoSEQ multiplex PCR; TCRdb's table is partial and in-frame only. The table shows about 210,000 clones, with almost 85% occurring only once. The rearrangement joins TRBV6-5 to TRBJ1-1, with TRBD1 matching over 7 bases. The origin of this receptor is a woman in her forties or fifties with active or convalescent COVID-19. Specimen: peripheral blood. CDR3 nucleotide sequence: TGTGCCAGCAGTTATAGGGGGCATAACACTGAAGCTTTCTTT. It is translated as CASSYRGHNTEAFF.